This TCR beta chain derives from a study of CD8+ T cells in alopecia areata (dated by TCRdb to 2016 to 2018). At the level of the whole study: Treated patients were enrolled in an open-label pilot trial of oral tofacitinib, 5 to 10 mg twice daily, for moderate-to-severe alopecia areata. Disease severity in treated patients was measured with the SALT score, which quantifies the percentage of affected scalp surface area. RNA came from the PAXgene miRNA kit for fixed scalp, the miRNeasy kit for PBMCs, and the RNeasy kit for mouse skin. Scalp tissue and sorted CD4+ and CD8+ peripheral blood T cells from patchy and totalis/universalis alopecia areata patients and from healthy controls were covered by human TCRbeta sequencing. In both human patients and the C3H/HeJ mouse model, the study applied high-throughput TCRbeta sequencing to look at T cell clonal expansion in alopecia areata. Biopsies were taken from tofacitinib-treated patients at baseline and again at 4 and 24 weeks into treatment, and several of those patients also had a later scalp biopsy. Amplification of TCRbeta CDR3 regions was done by immunoSEQ multiplex PCR using 35 Vbeta forward primers and 13 Jbeta reverse primers. Scalp clonality was compared across normal scalp (n=4), patchy alopecia areata scalp (n=8), and alopecia totalis/universalis scalp (n=8). Tofacitinib was given for 6 to 18 months, followed by 6 months of follow-up off drug to assess delayed response and recurrence.

CDR1 SNHLY and CDR2 FYNNEI were looked up in the germline V gene. At the junction V is shortened by 7 bases and J by 5 bases, with 7 bases in between. The cysteine opens and the phenylalanine closes a CDR3 of 11 amino acids. The DNA shown is the 33-base CDR3, in frame from base 1. Preparation of the library involved the immunoSEQ multiplex PCR assay. RNA was extracted from all samples and reverse transcribed into cDNA, which served as template for TCR sequencing. SuperScript III was used for first-strand cDNA synthesis, primed with a 2:1 mix of oligo-dT and random hexamers. A synthetic immune receptor repertoire was used to gauge amplification bias, and whatever bias remained was removed computationally. As for how the authors treated the data: After raw reads were preprocessed to remove errors, the CDR3 was defined following IMGT conventions as running from the conserved cysteine to phenylalanine. Clonality was computed as 1 minus the Shannon entropy, with the entropy normalized by log2 of the number of productive unique TCRs. Scalp TCRbeta sequences were cross-referenced with sorted blood CD4 and CD8 repertoires so that the CD4 or CD8 identity of scalp clones could be inferred. Held by TCRdb, this immuneACCESS table contains in-frame sequences only and omits some clones. Under half of the omission traces to an unresolved V gene where checked; the cause of the rest is unknown. Clonal size and the V and J genes are those of that table, whereas D and trimming came from the DNA. This sample holds 140,000 to 150,000 clones; less than 70% were observed only once. The ten most abundant clones make up 15% to 20% of the sample.

General conclusions and limits of the study: Lesional scalp, especially in alopecia totalis/universalis, showed higher clonality and more expanded CD8+ clones than normal scalp, suggesting antigenic drive. During tofacitinib treatment, many expanded lesional clones remained in scalp and blood, and this persistence may partly explain relapse after treatment is stopped. Scalp clonality and the number of expanded CD8+ clones among the top 100 scalp clones were significantly decreased by tofacitinib. Scalp TCR repertoire analysis is complicated because resident alphabeta T cells in normal human skin are also sequenced, whereas mouse skin is dominated by gammadelta T cells. Compared with mice, TCR sequences shared between patients were less clear, possibly partly because of HLA diversity across the patient population. The treated cohort was small, with a single nonresponder, so links between baseline CD8+ expansion and response need larger studies.

Regarding this clone: The clone's antigen remains unknown. No base-level quality is on record; no much larger clone is a single base apart.

This specimen's time point label, interpreted: four to five weeks on oral tofacitinib. Sample treatment or condition, as interpreted from the label and publication: oral pan-JAK inhibitor, 5-10 mg twice daily. Lesional scalp punch biopsies and peripheral blood were collected from alopecia areata patients. After PBMCs were isolated by density centrifugation and stained for CD3, CD4 and CD8, a FACSAria was used to sort CD4+ and CD8+ T cells. The chain uses TRBV2 and TRBJ2-3; confidence is insufficient to name the D gene. The TCR comes from a human donor with alopecia areata. This sample comprised CD8+ T cells sorted from blood, obtained at week 4, from a patient treated with tofacitinib. The CDR3 region: CASNPEDTQYF. The nucleotide sequence reads TGTGCCAGCAATCCCGAAGATACGCAGTATTTT.